This T cell receptor (beta chain) stems from a study of cytotoxic CD8 clonotypes in ibrutinib-treated CLL. The repertoire was sequenced with immunoSEQ multiplex PCR; TCRdb's copy has only in-frame clones and lacks some. The table has about 23,000 clones, just under 70% seen once. Germline V lookup: CDR1 SGHVS, CDR2 FQNEAQ. This CDR3 contains 15 residues. Trimming pared 2 bases from V and 7 bases from J, leaving 15 bases between. The sequence came from a human donor with chronic lymphocytic leukemia. The chain joins TRBV7-8 to TRBJ2-1, with D unclear. The sequenced sample was PBMCs, obtained after 24 months of ibrutinib treatment. The CDR3 region has the DNA TGTGCCAGCAGCTTATACTCCGCAATGGGGAATGAGCAGTTCTTC. It is translated as CASSLYSAMGNEQFF.